Below, 8 T cell receptor beta chains from the same sample are listed, as sequenced in a study of blood T cell repertoires in COVID-19. The method was immunoSEQ multiplex PCR; TCRdb's version includes in-frame clones alone and lacks a portion of them. Found here are 31,000 or so clones, roughly nine tenths of them singletons; the top ten hold about 24%. The sequenced sample was peripheral blood. Receptors were obtained from a human donor with active COVID-19. The donor label of this sample is uncertain.

This clone was recorded only once. V usage is TRBV11-3 and J usage is TRBJ2-7, with TRBD1 matching 7 bases. The CDR3 has 20 residues. The trim removed 5 bases at V and 2 bases at J, leaving 24 bases unmatched. Germline V gene lookup returns CDR1 SGHNT and CDR2 YENEEA. CDR3 bases: TGTGCCAGCAGCCCAGCGCTTGGGGACAGATCATCTCTTCAAACCTACGAGCAGTACTTC. Encoded protein: CASSPALGDRSSLQTYEQYF.

V and J are TRBV6-1 and TRBJ2-5; 7 bases fit TRBD1. V was pared by 1 base and J by 3 bases, with 5 bases of the junction left unmatched. The length of the CDR3 is 15 residues. Germline loops: CDR1 MNHNS, CDR2 SASEGT. CDR3 in amino acids: CASSEVITGEETQYF. For the CDR3, the DNA is TGTGCCAGCAGTGAAGTGATCACAGGGGAAGAGACCCAGTACTTC.

This clone was seen more than once but under ten times. The CDR3 here is CASSLVIPSDEQFF. The CDR3 coding sequence is TGTGCCAGCAGCTTAGTGATCCCATCGGATGAGCAGTTCTTC. The chain links TRBV7-9 to TRBJ2-1; D not certain. The CDR3 is made up of 14 amino acids. Germline V gene sequence: CDR1 SEHNR, CDR2 FQNEAQ (reference sequence). Between the trimmed V and J ends, which lost 1 base and 8 bases, there was a span of 12 bases.

The sample holds one count of this clone. The V and J genes are TRBV13 and TRBJ2-7; D perhaps matches TRBD2 (6 bases). The CDR3 is made up of 14 amino acids. Germline assignment: CDR1 PRHDT and CDR2 FYEKMQ (reference sequence). Trimming took off 3 bases at V and 4 bases at J, with 13 bases between the two ends. The CDR3 region has the DNA TGTGCCAGCAGCTTTGAAAACGGAGGGTACGAGCAGTACTTC. Its translation: CASSFENGGYEQYF.

This clone was seen a few times. The chain's CDR3 is CASSLVVRNTEAFF. CDR3 bases: TGTGCCAGCAGTCTTGTCGTCAGGAACACTGAAGCTTTCTTT. The chain uses TRBV27 and TRBJ1-1; no clear D gene. This CDR3 spans 14 amino acids. The germline V gene has CDR1 MNHEY and CDR2 SMNVEV (reference sequence). With 5 bases removed from V and 1 base from J, the gap between germline ends came to 11 bases.

This chain uses TRBV10-2 with TRBJ2-2, with TRBD2 matching over 9 bases. The CDR3 loop spans 16 amino acids. Germline trimming cut 7 bases from V and 5 bases from J; bases unmatched to any gene: 11. The germline V gene has CDR1 WSHSY and CDR2 SAAADI. The CDR3 region is CASTTREGGQTGELFF. The CDR3 nucleotides read TGCGCCAGCACTACGCGGGAGGGGGGTCAGACCGGGGAGCTGTTTTTT.

V and J are TRBV12-3 or TRBV12-4 and TRBJ2-6; D is unresolved. Trimming cost V 1 base and J 5 bases, with 3 bases left between them. The CDR3 consists of 13 residues. In DNA, the CDR3 is TGTGCCAGCAGTTTAGACAGGGCCAACGTCCTGACTTTC. Its translation: CASSLDRANVLTF.

The rearrangement joins TRBV28 to TRBJ1-2, with TRBD1 as a possible D gene (5 bases). The CDR3 runs to 14 residues. Germline-derived CDR1 and CDR2 are MDHEN and SYDVKM. Trimming cost V 2 bases and J 7 bases, with 14 bases left between them. As DNA, the CDR3 is TGTGCCAGCAGTTTAGGGCAGGGTAAGGCTGGCTACACCTTC. Amino acids: CASSLGQGKAGYTF.